The 29 T cell receptor beta chains presented below share a single source sample, sequenced in a study of OX40 agonist ivuxolimab in advanced cancers. Generated by immunoSEQ multiplex PCR, the TCRdb table keeps only in-frame clones and is missing some. This table has some 60,000 clones, 80% to 95% appearing once. The specimen was CD4+ or CD8+ T cells sorted from blood, collected in a trial of the OX40 agonist ivuxolimab. The origin of the receptors is an adult with an advanced solid tumor such as melanoma, head and neck, liver or kidney cancer.

In DNA form, the CDR3 reads TGTGCCAGCAGTAACCGCCTGGGTTTACGCGAGACCCAGTACTTC. Its translation is CASSNRLGLRETQYF. The genes are TRBV7-9 and TRBJ2-5; D call uncertain. The CDR3 runs 15 residues. The germline CDR1 and CDR2 sequences are SEHNR and FQNEAQ (reference sequence). Trimming left V 6 bases short and J 5 bases short, with 19 bases between.

The rearrangement uses TRBV4-1 and TRBJ1-5, with 11 bases fitting TRBD1. The V and J ends lost 0 bases and 6 bases, in that order; junction bases with no gene match: 7. CDR3 length: 17 residues. In germline, CDR1 is MGHRA, CDR2 YSYEKL. As DNA, the CDR3 is TGCGCCAGCAGCCAAGATCCGGGGACAGGGGGGGCTCAGCCCCAGCATTTT. Translating gives CASSQDPGTGGAQPQHF.

This chain joins TRBV5-8 and TRBJ2-1; D gene uncertain. From germline, CDR1 is SGHTS and CDR2 YDEGEE. There are 13 residues in the CDR3. V lost 4 bases to trimming and J lost 5 bases, with 10 bases between them. This CDR3 is CASSLTPNNEQFF. The CDR3 nucleotides read TGTGCCAGCAGCCTGACCCCTAACAATGAGCAGTTCTTC. The variable domain in full, completed from reference TRBV5-8 and TRBJ2-1, reads EAGVTQSPTHLIKTRGQQATLRCSPISGHTSVYWYQQALGLGLQFLLWYDEGEERNRGNFPPRFSGRQFPNYSSELNVNALELEDSALYLCASSLTPNNEQFFGPGTRLTVL.

This chain connects TRBV29-1 to TRBJ2-1; D unresolved. This CDR3 contains 14 residues. In germline, CDR1 is SQVTM, CDR2 ANQGSEA. Trimming pared 3 bases from V and 0 bases from J, leaving 9 bases between. CDR3 protein: CSVEADGSYNEQFF. DNA of the CDR3: TGCAGCGTTGAGGCGGACGGCTCCTACAATGAGCAGTTCTTC.

The chain is built from TRBV19 and TRBJ2-7, with TRBD2 identical over 9 bases. Germline-derived CDR1 and CDR2 are LNHDA and SQIVND (reference sequence). This CDR3 spans 16 amino acids. J was trimmed by 3 bases and V by 1 base; bases with no gene match: 7. In nucleotides, the CDR3 is TGTGCCAGTAGTATAGTTCCTAGCGGGAAATTCTACGAGCAGTACTTC. Translated, it gives CASSIVPSGKFYEQYF. The full variable domain, completed using reference TRBV19 and TRBJ2-7, is DGGITQSPKYLFRKEGQNVTLSCEQNLNHDAMYWYRQDPGQGLRLIYYSQIVNDFQKGDIAEGYSVSREKKESFPLTVTSAQKNPTAFYLCASSIVPSGKFYEQYFGPGTRLTVT.

This chain uses TRBV27 with TRBJ2-3, with D hard to call. The CDR3 runs to 14 residues. With 4 bases removed from V and 2 bases from J, the gap between germline ends came to 10 bases. CDR1 MNHEY and CDR2 SMNVEV come from the germline V gene (reference sequence). In DNA, the CDR3 is TGTGCCAGCAGTTCACTCCCCCCCACAGATACGCAGTATTTT. Its protein is CASSSLPPTDTQYF.

This clone was seen a single time. The chain carries TRBV5-1 and TRBJ2-1; TRBD2 matches 11 bases. The CDR3 extends over 16 amino acids. Germline-derived CDR1 and CDR2 are SGHRS and YFSETQ. The V and J ends lost 0 bases and 4 bases, in that order; junction bases with no gene match: 3. The CDR3 spells CASSLVLAGVYNEQFF. The DNA for the CDR3 is TGCGCCAGCAGCTTGGTACTAGCGGGAGTTTACAATGAGCAGTTCTTC.

Only one count was recorded for this clone. The V call is TRBV27, the J call TRBJ2-7; no clear D gene. The CDR3 runs to 14 residues. V was pared by 2 bases and J by 1 base, with 9 bases between. Germline V lookup: CDR1 MNHEY, CDR2 SMNVEV (reference sequence). CDR3: CASSLRSRSYEQYF. The CDR3 nucleotides are TGTGCCAGCAGTTTAAGGAGCAGATCCTACGAGCAGTACTTC.

This chain joins TRBV19 and TRBJ2-7, with 7 nucleotides matching TRBD2. CDR3 length: 13 residues. The V segment lost 6 bases and the J segment 4 bases; nucleotides outside the gene matches: 6. The V gene's germline CDR1 is LNHDA and CDR2 SQIVND (reference sequence). CDR3 sequence: CASSPGGTYEQYF. The CDR3, as DNA: TGTGCCAGTAGCCCCGGGGGGACTTACGAGCAGTACTTC.

The rearrangement links TRBV10-3 to TRBJ2-7; 8 bases match TRBD2. This CDR3 has 15 residues. The V and J ends lost 7 bases and 3 bases, in that order; junction bases with no gene match: 11. Germline V gene data show CDR1 as ENHRY and CDR2 as SYGVKD. The CDR3 protein is CAITNTSGSGYEQYF. As DNA, the CDR3 is TGTGCCATCACCAACACCAGCGGGAGTGGCTACGAGCAGTACTTC.

The rearrangement links TRBV19 to TRBJ2-1, with D unclear. Per germline, CDR1 LNHDA and CDR2 SQIVND (reference sequence). The CDR3 loop spans 13 amino acids. Trimming stripped 4 bases from V and 5 bases from J, with 9 bases between. The CDR3 region has the DNA TGTGCCAGTAGTAATGTGCCAAACAATGAGCAGTTCTTC. This gives the protein CASSNVPNNEQFF. Variable domain in full (rest from reference TRBV19 and TRBJ2-1): DGGITQSPKYLFRKEGQNVTLSCEQNLNHDAMYWYRQDPGQGLRLIYYSQIVNDFQKGDIAEGYSVSREKKESFPLTVTSAQKNPTAFYLCASSNVPNNEQFFGPGTRLTVL.

The chain is built from TRBV4-3 and TRBJ2-3; TRBD2 matches at 7 bases. Looked up from germline, CDR1 is LGHNA and CDR2 is YSLEER. Trimming at V came to 0 bases and at J to 5 bases, leaving 11 bases not matched to a gene. The CDR3 has 17 amino acids. CDR3 sequence reads: CASSQDPSGMVGDTQYF. DNA for the CDR3: TGCGCCAGCAGCCAAGATCCCAGCGGGATGGTTGGAGATACGCAGTATTTT.

The J gene is TRBJ2-5, the V gene TRBV4-3; D might be TRBD1 or TRBD2, each matching 5 bases. The CDR3 is 15 amino acids. Trimming took 0 bases from V and 4 from J, leaving 12 bases between them. Germline V CDR1 and CDR2: LGHNA, YSLEER. Written as DNA, the CDR3 is TGCGCCAGCAGCCAAGATCGAGGGACGGGAGAGACCCAGTACTTC. Translating it yields CASSQDRGTGETQYF.

The genes are TRBV7-6 and TRBJ1-4; 8 bases are a match to TRBD1. V was clipped by 1 base and J by 10 bases; unmatched bases: 17. CDR3 size: 18 residues. Germline values: CDR1 SGHVS, CDR2 FNYEAQ. The CDR3 DNA is TGTGCCAGCAGCTTAGAGACAGGGGAAGGGCCAGCCCCCCGAAAACTGTTTTTT. Encoded protein: CASSLETGEGPAPRKLFF.

J is TRBJ1-2 and V is TRBV9, with 7 bases that match TRBD1. The CDR3 contains 14 residues. Germline V gene data show CDR1 as SGDLS and CDR2 as YYNGEE. The junction had 11 bases not matched to a gene; V was cut back by 4 bases and J by 8 bases. Here the CDR3 DNA reads TGTGCCAGCAGCCCAGGGGAGGGGGCTTGGGGCTACACCTTC. Translating it yields CASSPGEGAWGYTF.

This clone was picked up one time. The chain uses TRBV27 and TRBJ1-1; D perhaps matches TRBD1 (5 bases). Germline V gene lookup returns CDR1 MNHEY and CDR2 SMNVEV (reference sequence). This CDR3 contains 13 residues. V lost 0 bases to trimming and J lost 4 bases, with 6 bases between them. The CDR3 nucleotides read TGTGCCAGCAGTTTATCGGGGCCCACTGAAGCTTTCTTT. Protein product: CASSLSGPTEAFF.

The V and J genes are TRBV11-3 and TRBJ1-1, with D unclear. Germline assignment: CDR1 SGHNT and CDR2 YENEEA. V was cut by 4 bases and J by 7 bases, with 13 bases left in between. The CDR3 is 13 residues long. Here the CDR3 DNA reads TGTGCCAGCAGCTCTAGGTCAGGTATTGAAGCTTTCTTT. This gives the protein CASSSRSGIEAFF.

V is TRBV6-5 and J is TRBJ2-2; D might be TRBD2 (6 bases). The V gene's germline CDR1 is MNHEY and CDR2 SVGAGI. Deletions cut 6 bases from V and 2 bases from J, with 10 bases between. CDR3 length equals 14 residues. The CDR3 loop reads CASSFGSNTGELFF. The CDR3 coding sequence is TGTGCCAGCAGCTTCGGGAGTAACACCGGGGAGCTGTTTTTT.

The chain is built from TRBV29-1 and TRBJ2-7, with a possible D match to TRBD1 (6 bases). Trimming left V 0 bases short and J 3 bases short, with 12 bases between. The CDR3 runs to 14 residues. Germline CDR1 is SQVTM and CDR2 is ANQGSEA. The CDR3 DNA is TGCAGCGTTGAAGATCCGGCAGGGGTCTACGAGCAGTACTTC. Residues: CSVEDPAGVYEQYF.

This clone is termed medium-sized. The chain combines TRBV11-3 with TRBJ2-7; D remains ambiguous. Germline V gene sequence: CDR1 SGHNT, CDR2 YENEEA. CDR3 length: 11 amino acids. V was clipped by 5 bases and J by 2 bases, with 4 bases between them. The CDR3 nucleotides read TGTGCCAGCAGCCTAACCTACGAGCAGTACTTC. This codes for CASSLTYEQYF.

The V call is TRBV4-1, the J call TRBJ1-1, with D unresolved. This CDR3 has 14 residues. The V and J ends lost 1 base and 1 base respectively, with 7 bases between them. In germline, CDR1 is MGHRA, CDR2 YSYEKL. Here the CDR3 DNA reads TGCGCCAGCAGCCAAGTTATATCGAACACTGAAGCTTTCTTT. The encoded protein is CASSQVISNTEAFF.

This chain links TRBV27 with TRBJ2-1; 11 bases map to TRBD2. V was clipped by 6 bases and J by 4 bases; unmatched bases: 11. Germline V gene sequence: CDR1 MNHEY, CDR2 SMNVEV (reference sequence). There are 17 residues in the CDR3. CDR3 DNA: TGTGCCAGCAGCCCGAATCCGGGACTAGCGGTTTACAATGAGCAGTTCTTC. Its protein product is CASSPNPGLAVYNEQFF.

The chain has TRBV13 and TRBJ2-7; D gene uncertain. Trimming removed 4 bases from V and 0 bases from J, with 16 bases in between. The CDR3 loop spans 16 amino acids. The germline gives CDR1 PRHDT, CDR2 FYEKMQ (reference sequence). The CDR3 is CASSSALGESSYEQYF. CDR3 nucleotides: TGTGCCAGCAGCTCAGCACTGGGCGAAAGCTCCTACGAGCAGTACTTC. The complete variable domain, with remaining parts taken from reference TRBV13 and TRBJ2-7, reads AAGVIQSPRHLIKEKRETATLKCYPIPRHDTVYWYQQGPGQDPQFLISFYEKMQSDKGSIPDRFSAQQFSDYHSELNMSSLELGDSALYFCASSSALGESSYEQYFGPGTRLTVT.

This clone was seen just once. This sequence joins TRBV7-6 and TRBJ1-1, with 7 bases fitting TRBD1. From germline, CDR1 is SGHVS and CDR2 FNYEAQ. The CDR3 runs to 16 residues. Losses at the gene ends were 4 bases for V and 0 bases for J; bases not matched to a gene: 8. CDR3 in DNA: TGTGCCAGCAGCTCAGGGGGTCCGGACTTGAACACTGAAGCTTTCTTT. Its protein product is CASSSGGPDLNTEAFF.

This clone was observed once. In nucleotides, the CDR3 is TGTGCCAGCAGTTTCCGCCTGGAGGGACTAGCGGGATCTGAGACCCAGTACTTC. It is translated as CASSFRLEGLAGSETQYF. The chain is built from TRBV28 and TRBJ2-5, with 13 bases fitting TRBD2. This CDR3 comprises 18 residues. V was pared by 3 bases and J by 5 bases, with 12 bases of the junction left unmatched. Per germline, CDR1 MDHEN and CDR2 SYDVKM.

The chain uses TRBV6-5 and TRBJ2-7, with 7 bases aligning to TRBD1. This CDR3 comprises 12 residues. The germline V gene encodes CDR1 MNHEY and CDR2 SVGAGI. Losses at the gene ends were 6 bases for V and 9 bases for J; bases not matched to a gene: 8. CDR3 DNA: TGTGCCAGCAGCAAACAGGGGTCGGGGCAGTACTTC. Translating it yields CASSKQGSGQYF.

This sequence joins TRBV2 and TRBJ2-1; the D gene could be TRBD1 or TRBD2 (5 bases each). V was clipped by 5 bases and J by 7 bases, with 15 bases between them. This CDR3 is 14 amino acids long. Germline CDR1 and CDR2: SNHLY and FYNNEI. The CDR3 sequence is CASSSSRGGNEQFF. For the CDR3, the DNA is TGTGCCAGCAGTTCAAGCCGGGGCGGGAATGAGCAGTTCTTC. The whole variable domain, remainder taken from reference TRBV2 and TRBJ2-1, is EPEVTQTPSHQVTQMGQEVILRCVPISNHLYFYWYRQILGQKVEFLVSFYNNEISEKSEIFDDQFSVERPDGSNFTLKIRSTKLEDSAMYFCASSSSRGGNEQFFGPGTRLTVL.

The chain recombines TRBV29-1 with TRBJ2-1, with TRBD1 as a possible D gene (6 bases). From germline, CDR1 is SQVTM and CDR2 ANQGSEA. The CDR3 is made up of 15 amino acids. V lost 3 bases and J lost 4, with 16 bases in between. The CDR3 spells CSVDPTGIGYNEQFF. CDR3 in DNA: TGCAGCGTTGACCCAACAGGGATCGGGTACAATGAGCAGTTCTTC.

V usage is TRBV5-1 and J usage is TRBJ2-1; D gene ambiguous. Trimming took off 2 bases at V and 6 bases at J, with 9 bases between the two ends. This CDR3 contains 13 residues. Germline V gene sequence: CDR1 SGHRS, CDR2 YFSETQ. The CDR3 DNA reads as TGCGCCAGCAGCTTCACTGACGCCAATGAGCAGTTCTTC. This encodes CASSFTDANEQFF.